The 21 T cell receptor beta chains in this list originate from one sample, sequenced in a study of T cells in Graves' hyperthyroidism and ophthalmopathy (dated by TCRdb to about 2019). The library was produced with multiplex PCR. This sample was sequenced with an Illumina HiSeq 2000. Amplification of TCR beta CDR3 regions was carried out from RNA transcripts. The TCR CDR3 was subjected to a first round of RT-PCR using the HTBI primer set and the Qiagen OneStep RT-PCR kit. TCRdb's own reprocessing of the public reads used fastp at Q25 and MiXCR and kept productive beta chains. Under each unique CDR3 protein, matching rows form one entry showing the most common genes and DNA. The sample contains hundreds of thousands of distinct CDR3 sequences, 22% of them found a single time. Roughly 60% of the sample lies in the top ten. The sample comprised blood. These receptors all come from a man between 25 and 39 years old with Graves' ophthalmopathy.

The genes are TRBV24-1 and TRBJ2-1; the D is unclear. The CDR3 covers 13 residues. Germline assignment: CDR1 KGHDR and CDR2 SFDVKD. Trimming removed 7 bases at V and 3 bases at J, with 9 bases between. The chain's CDR3 is CATSPSSYNEQFF. CDR3 bases: TGTGCCACCAGCCCTAGTAGCTACAATGAGCAGTTCTTC.

The V call is TRBV11-3, the J call TRBJ1-3, with D possibly matching TRBD1 (5 bases). There are 15 residues in the CDR3. Germline CDR1 SGHNT, CDR2 YENEEA. The ends were cut back, 5 bases at V and 2 bases at J, with 13 bases in the middle. CDR3 nucleotides: TGTGCCAGCAGCCGCAGGGAACCCCCTGGAAACACCATATATTTT. Its translation: CASSRREPPGNTIYF.

This clonotype was recorded many times. The rearrangement links TRBV20-1 to TRBJ1-1; the match to TRBD1 covers 7 bases. CDR3 size: 13 residues. Germline V gives CDR1 DFQATT, CDR2 SNEGSKA (reference sequence). Trimming removed 2 bases from V and 8 bases from J; junction bases left unmatched: 8. The CDR3 is CSARPRDRGEAFF. Here the CDR3 DNA reads TGCAGTGCTAGACCCCGGGACAGAGGCGAAGCTTTCTTT.

This clonotype appeared many times. The CDR3 spells CASSQAPGQPSSGANVLTF. In DNA, the CDR3 is TGTGCCAGCAGCCAAGCACCGGGACAGCCATCCTCTGGGGCCAACGTCCTGACTTTC. The J gene is TRBJ2-6, the V gene TRBV3-1, with 7 bases matching TRBD1. Trimming cost V 1 base and J 0 bases; bases outside gene matches: 9. Germline CDR1 reads LGHDT; CDR2 reads YNNKEL (reference sequence). The CDR3 is 19 amino acids.

This sequence joins TRBV27 and TRBJ2-2; D is uncertain. CDR3 length equals 16 residues. V lost 3 bases and J 2 bases, leaving 13 bases between the germline ends. The germline V gene has CDR1 MNHEY and CDR2 SMNVEV (reference sequence). This CDR3 is CASSLFAGANTGELFF. The CDR3 region has the DNA TGTGCCAGCAGTTTGTTTGCAGGTGCAAACACCGGGGAGCTGTTTTTT.

This chain links TRBV28 with TRBJ2-7; D is unresolved. Germline V gene data show CDR1 as MDHEN and CDR2 as SYDVKM. With 7 bases removed from V and 7 bases from J, the gap between germline ends came to 11 bases. The CDR3 consists of 11 residues. The CDR3 protein is CASTSLWEQYF. The CDR3 nucleotides are TGTGCCAGCACCTCACTCTGGGAGCAGTACTTC.

The sample holds a few counts of this clonotype. CDR3 in DNA: TGTGCCATCAGTGACCTTGGACACTCCCTAGCGGACGAGCAGTACTTC. It is translated as CAISDLGHSLADEQYF. The chain joins TRBV10-3 to TRBJ2-7, with 7 positions matching TRBD2. Unmatched junction bases numbered 13, after V lost 3 bases and J lost 5 bases. The CDR3 runs to 16 residues. The germline CDR1 and CDR2 sequences are ENHRY and SYGVKD.

This clonotype was counted ten times or more. The rearrangement uses TRBV6-1 and TRBJ2-7; 7 bases match TRBD2. The CDR3 sequence is 14 residues long. V gave up 8 bases and J gave up 4 bases; unmatched junction bases: 11. From germline, CDR1 is MNHNS and CDR2 SASEGT. DNA for the CDR3: TGTGCCAGCTCCGGACTAGACGGGAGGTACGAGCAGTACTTC. As protein: CASSGLDGRYEQYF.

This clonotype occurred a few times. This sequence joins TRBV12-5 and TRBJ2-7; TRBD2 might be the D (5 bases). The CDR3 is made up of 16 amino acids. Germline assignment: CDR1 LGHNT and CDR2 FRNRAP. Trimming pared 3 bases from V and 3 bases from J, leaving 18 bases between. CDR3 amino acids: CASGFGSYRELYEQYF. The CDR3 bases are TGTGCTAGTGGTTTCGGTTCTTACCGGGAACTCTACGAGCAGTACTTC.

V usage is TRBV29-1 and J usage is TRBJ2-7; possible D gene TRBD1, 6 bases. This CDR3 region has 17 residues. Germline CDR1 and CDR2: SQVTM and ANQGSEA. V lost 2 bases to trimming and J lost 0 bases, with 20 bases between them. The chain's CDR3 is CSVESVLGHESSYEQYF. CDR3 coding DNA: TGCAGCGTTGAATCTGTATTGGGACATGAGAGCTCCTACGAGCAGTACTTC.

The rearrangement joins TRBV19 to TRBJ2-5, with 7 bases lining up with TRBD1. V lost 8 bases to trimming and J lost 1 base; unmatched junction nucleotides: 7. Germline assignment: CDR1 LNHDA and CDR2 SQIVND (reference sequence). The CDR3 runs to 14 residues. The CDR3 reads CASLPNRGQETQYF. The CDR3 bases are TGTGCCAGTCTTCCGAACAGGGGCCAAGAGACCCAGTACTTC.

This rearrangement joins TRBV7-2 to TRBJ2-3; weak D call: TRBD2 (5 bases). V was clipped by 7 bases and J by 2 bases, with 10 bases between them. CDR3 size: 13 residues. Germline V lookup: CDR1 SGHTA, CDR2 FQGNSA. The chain's CDR3 is CASIWRITDTQYF. In DNA, the CDR3 is TGTGCCAGCATATGGAGGATCACAGATACGCAGTATTTT.

This clonotype was found a few times. V gene TRBV7-9 combines with J gene TRBJ2-6, with 10 bases matching TRBD1. The ends lost 3 bases at V and 2 bases at J; junction bases unmatched: 4. The V gene's germline CDR1 is SEHNR and CDR2 FQNEAQ (reference sequence). This CDR3 comprises 17 residues. The CDR3 DNA reads TGTGCCAGCAGCTTGGGACAGGGGATAACTGGGGCCAACGTCCTGACTTTC. This encodes CASSLGQGITGANVLTF.

This clonotype was detected ten times or more. This sequence joins TRBV28 and TRBJ1-5; D is ambiguous. Trimming left V 6 bases short and J 7 bases short, with 13 bases between. The CDR3 runs 13 residues. CDR1 MDHEN and CDR2 SYDVKM come from the germline V gene. The CDR3 coding sequence is TGTGCCAGCAGGAGAGGAGGGAAGCAGCCCCAGCATTTT. Protein product: CASRRGGKQPQHF.

The CDR3 protein is CASSLNGGTGGYTF. The CDR3 bases are TGTGCCAGCAGCTTGAATGGGGGCACTGGGGGCTACACCTTC. V and J are TRBV7-6 and TRBJ1-2, with D tentatively TRBD1 (6 bases). The CDR3 consists of 14 residues. The germline gives CDR1 SGHVS, CDR2 FNYEAQ. Trimming pared 3 bases from V and 8 bases from J, leaving 16 bases between.

The chain recombines TRBV5-4 with TRBJ1-4, with D tentatively TRBD1 (6 bases). The CDR3 has 14 residues. The V gene lost 1 base and the J gene lost 7 bases, with 11 bases spanning the gap. CDR1 and CDR2 (germline): SGHNT, YYREEE (reference sequence). DNA of the CDR3: TGTGCCAGCAGCTTGTGGGGGGCTGGTGAAAAACTGTTTTTT. Encoded protein: CASSLWGAGEKLFF.

The V and J genes are TRBV19 and TRBJ1-1; D gene ambiguous. Trimming removed 7 bases at V and 1 base at J, with 13 bases between. CDR3 length equals 14 residues. Germline V gene lookup returns CDR1 LNHDA and CDR2 SQIVND (reference sequence). In nucleotides, the CDR3 is TGTGCCAGTACCCCCTTAGGTCGGAACACTGAAGCTTTCTTT. It yields the protein CASTPLGRNTEAFF.

Ten or more counts support this clonotype. The genes are TRBV6-1 and TRBJ2-3; D possibly corresponds to TRBD2 (6 bases). Germline values: CDR1 MNHNS, CDR2 SASEGT. This CDR3 comprises 15 residues. V lost 4 bases to trimming and J lost 0 bases, with 11 bases between them. CDR3 sequence reads: CASSVRSGSTDTQYF. In DNA, the CDR3 is TGTGCCAGCAGTGTAAGGAGCGGGAGCACAGATACGCAGTATTTT.

In its sample, this clonotype was seen many times. CDR3 amino acids: CASSYWGPNTEAFF. DNA of the CDR3: TGTGCCAGCAGTTATTGGGGCCCGAACACTGAAGCTTTCTTT. This chain links TRBV12-3 or TRBV12-4 with TRBJ1-1; D perhaps matches TRBD1 (5 bases). V lost 4 bases to trimming and J lost 1 base, with 10 bases between them. This CDR3 comprises 14 residues.

CDR3 amino acids: CASSSNLAGVYEQYF. CDR3 DNA sequence: TGTGCCAGCAGCTCCAATCTAGCGGGAGTCTACGAGCAGTACTTC. The J gene is TRBJ2-7, the V gene TRBV7-9; 10 bases are shared with TRBD2. Unmatched junction bases numbered 6, after V lost 4 bases and J lost 3 bases. The CDR3 length is 15 residues. From germline, CDR1 is SEHNR and CDR2 FQNEAQ (reference sequence).

The chain couples TRBV10-3 to TRBJ2-1, with a weak D call TRBD1 (6 bases). CDR1 ENHRY and CDR2 SYGVKD come from the germline V gene. The length of the CDR3 is 13 residues. Trimming left V 5 bases short and J 4 bases short, with 9 bases between. CDR3 loop: CAISSGQYNEQFF. DNA of the CDR3: TGTGCCATCAGTAGCGGACAGTACAATGAGCAGTTCTTC.